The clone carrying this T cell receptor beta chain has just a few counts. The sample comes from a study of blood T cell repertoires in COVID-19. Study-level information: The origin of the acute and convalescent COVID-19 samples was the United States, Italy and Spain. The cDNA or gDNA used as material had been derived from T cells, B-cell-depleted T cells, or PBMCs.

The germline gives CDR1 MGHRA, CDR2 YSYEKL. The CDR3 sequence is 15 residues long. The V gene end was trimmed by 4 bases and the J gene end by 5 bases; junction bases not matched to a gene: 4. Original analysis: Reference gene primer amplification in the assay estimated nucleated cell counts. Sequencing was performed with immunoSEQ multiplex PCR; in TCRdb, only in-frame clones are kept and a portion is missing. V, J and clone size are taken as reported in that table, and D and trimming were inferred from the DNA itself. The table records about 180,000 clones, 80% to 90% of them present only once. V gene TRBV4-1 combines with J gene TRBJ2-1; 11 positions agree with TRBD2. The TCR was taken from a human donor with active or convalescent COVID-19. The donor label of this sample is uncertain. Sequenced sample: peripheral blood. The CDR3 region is CASSPRLAGNNEQFF. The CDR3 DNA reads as TGCGCCAGCAGCCCCAGACTAGCGGGAAACAATGAGCAGTTCTTC.